The 30 T cell receptor beta chains below were found in one sample sequenced in a study of blood T cell repertoires in COVID-19. The method was immunoSEQ multiplex PCR; TCRdb's version includes in-frame clones alone and lacks a portion of them. The sample shows some 490,000 clones, around nine tenths of them seen only once. Sample: PBMCs or T cells enriched from blood (not recorded which). The receptors come from a woman aged 60-70 years who had recovered from COVID-19.

This rearrangement joins TRBV6-5 to TRBJ2-7; 7 bases are a match to TRBD1. The CDR3 runs to 13 residues. Germline V CDR1 and CDR2: MNHEY, SVGAGI. Unmatched junction bases numbered 5, after V lost 6 bases and J lost 3 bases. The CDR3 spells CASSGTAFYEQYV. CDR3 DNA sequence: TGTGCCAGCAGCGGGACAGCTTTCTACGAGCAGTACGTC.

A single count supports this clone. The rearrangement links TRBV14 to TRBJ2-3; the match to TRBD2 covers 8 bases. The germline V gene has CDR1 SGHDN and CDR2 FVKESK. The J segment lost 3 bases and the V segment lost 6 bases, leaving 8 bases of the junction unmatched. This CDR3 comprises 15 residues. The CDR3: CASRAGTRRTDTQYF. DNA for the CDR3: TGTGCCAGCAGGGCCGGGACTAGGAGAACAGATACGCAGTATTTT.

The rearrangement joins TRBV5-4 to TRBJ2-1; 15 bases align to TRBD2. Trimming took 3 bases from V and 1 from J; bases not matched to a gene: 8. The CDR3 spans 19 residues. CDR1 SGHNT and CDR2 YYREEE come from the germline V gene (reference sequence). The CDR3 loop is CASSSPGTSGGKSYNEQFF. The CDR3 bases are TGTGCCAGCAGCTCCCCCGGGACTAGCGGGGGGAAGTCCTACAATGAGCAGTTCTTC. The full variable domain, with the rest looked up from reference TRBV5-4 and TRBJ2-1, is ETGVTQSPTHLIKTRGQQVTLRCSSQSGHNTVSWYQQALGQGPQFIFQYYREEENGRGNFPPRFSGLQFPNYSSELNVNALELDDSALYLCASSSPGTSGGKSYNEQFFGPGTRLTVL.

This sequence joins TRBV19 and TRBJ2-5, with D possibly being TRBD2 (5 bases). Germline-derived CDR1 and CDR2 are LNHDA and SQIVND (reference sequence). The V end lost 9 bases, the J end lost 2 bases, and 16 bases lay between the germline ends. The CDR3 extends over 14 amino acids. CDR3 residues: CASRGAGSQETQYF. CDR3 nucleotides: TGTGCCAGCCGGGGTGCAGGTTCTCAAGAGACCCAGTACTTC.

This clone was found a few times. This sequence joins TRBV29-1 and TRBJ2-2, with 7 nucleotides matching TRBD1. The germline V gene has CDR1 SQVTM and CDR2 ANQGSEA. The CDR3 contains 14 residues. Germline trimming cut 5 bases from V and 3 bases from J; bases unmatched to any gene: 6. CDR3 region: CSVTRDSYTGELFF. The CDR3 DNA reads TGCAGCGTTACCCGGGACAGTTACACCGGGGAGCTGTTTTTT.

The chain has TRBV13 and TRBJ2-1, with no clear D. V was cut by 5 bases and J by 3 bases, with 5 bases left in between. The V gene's germline CDR1 is PRHDT and CDR2 FYEKMQ (reference sequence). The CDR3 length is 12 residues. CDR3 sequence reads: CASSGDYNEQFF. The CDR3 DNA sequence: TGTGCCAGCAGCGGAGACTACAATGAGCAGTTCTTC.

The chain carries TRBV30 and TRBJ2-3; 8 bases map to TRBD2. The V gene end was trimmed by 1 base and the J gene end by 2 bases; junction bases not matched to a gene: 5. The CDR3 consists of 15 residues. Per the germline V gene, CDR1 is GTSNPN and CDR2 is SVGIG (reference sequence). CDR3 protein: CAWSERGGSTDTQYF. The CDR3, as DNA: TGTGCCTGGAGTGAGCGCGGGGGGTCCACAGATACGCAGTATTTT.

V and J are TRBV11-2 and TRBJ1-2, with 8 positions matching TRBD1. This CDR3 is 12 amino acids long. Germline-derived CDR1 and CDR2 are SGHAT and FQNNGV. V lost 4 bases, J lost 9 bases, and 4 bases stayed unmatched. This CDR3 is CASSSGGNSYTF. DNA for the CDR3: TGTGCCAGCAGCTCAGGGGGCAATAGCTACACCTTC.

The chain uses TRBV2 and TRBJ2-1; no reliable D call. The germline V and J ends were trimmed by 4 bases and 2 bases, with 3 bases remaining between them. The CDR3 length is 12 residues. The germline CDR1 and CDR2 sequences are SNHLY and FYNNEI. Here the CDR3 DNA reads TGTGCCAGCAGTGTAACCTACAATGAGCAGTTCTTC. This encodes CASSVTYNEQFF. The complete variable domain, with remaining parts taken from reference TRBV2 and TRBJ2-1, reads EPEVTQTPSHQVTQMGQEVILRCVPISNHLYFYWYRQILGQKVEFLVSFYNNEISEKSEIFDDQFSVERPDGSNFTLKIRSTKLEDSAMYFCASSVTYNEQFFGPGTRLTVL.

The chain links TRBV7-6 to TRBJ1-1; possibly TRBD1 for D (5 bases). The CDR3 loop spans 15 amino acids. Germline CDR1 SGHVS, CDR2 FNYEAQ. Trimming pared 0 bases from V and 5 bases from J, leaving 13 bases between. CDR3 in amino acids: CASSLARAGGTEAFF. CDR3 nucleotide sequence: TGTGCCAGCAGCTTAGCCAGGGCCGGGGGGACTGAAGCTTTCTTT.

The gene calls are TRBV5-1 and TRBJ2-2, with TRBD1 matching 7 bases. V shed 4 bases, J shed 1 base, and the junction held 10 bases outside the gene matches. The germline V gene encodes CDR1 SGHRS and CDR2 YFSETQ. This CDR3 comprises 17 residues. The CDR3 reads CASSTPRQGLNTGELFF. The CDR3 coding sequence is TGCGCCAGCAGCACGCCGAGACAGGGCCTGAACACCGGGGAGCTGTTTTTT.

In nucleotides, the CDR3 is TGTGCCATCAGGGAAAACCAGGTTTACGAGCAGTACGTC. The encoded protein is CAIRENQVYEQYV. J is TRBJ2-7 and V is TRBV10-3; no clear D. CDR3 length: 13 residues. In germline, CDR1 is ENHRY, CDR2 SYGVKD. Trimming took 6 bases from V and 4 from J, leaving 13 bases between them.

This clone was recorded only once. This chain uses TRBV27 with TRBJ1-4; D remains ambiguous. Trimming took 5 bases from V and 4 from J, leaving 17 bases between them. Germline assignment: CDR1 MNHEY and CDR2 SMNVEV (reference sequence). The CDR3 loop spans 16 amino acids. This chain's CDR3 is CASSPRGSHFNEKLFF. The CDR3 DNA follows: TGTGCCAGCAGTCCCCGAGGGTCCCACTTTAATGAAAAACTGTTTTTT.

This clone was seen a single time. This chain joins TRBV11-2 and TRBJ1-6; possible D gene TRBD1, 6 bases. CDR1 is SGHAT, CDR2 FQNNGV, per germline. With 7 bases removed from V and 10 bases from J, the gap between germline ends came to 14 bases. The CDR3 runs to 13 residues. The CDR3, as DNA: TGTGCCAGCACAGGGCAGGGGCTATCACCCCTCCACTTT. It codes for CASTGQGLSPLHF.

The chain links TRBV6-5 to TRBJ1-1; D unclear. CDR1 and CDR2 from the germline V gene are MNHEY and SVGAGI. CDR3 length: 13 residues. The V gene lost 6 bases and the J gene lost 0 bases, with 8 bases spanning the gap. The chain's CDR3 is CASSPLLNTEAFF. CDR3 nucleotide sequence: TGTGCCAGCAGCCCCCTCCTGAACACTGAAGCTTTCTTT.

This clone was observed once. The J gene is TRBJ1-6, the V gene TRBV7-2; 8 bases map to TRBD1. Per germline, CDR1 SGHTA and CDR2 FQGNSA. The CDR3 extends over 16 amino acids. V shed 4 bases and J 5 bases; nucleotides not matched to a gene: 7. The CDR3 DNA follows: TGTGCCAGCAGCTCAGACAGGGGTTTGAATAATTCACCCCTCCACTTT. The encoded protein is CASSSDRGLNNSPLHF. Together with reference TRBV7-2 and TRBJ1-6, the CDR3 gives the full variable domain: GAGVSQSPSNKVTEKGKDVELRCDPISGHTALYWYRQSLGQGLEFLIYFQGNSAPDKSGLPSDRFSAERTGGSVSTLTIQRTQQEDSAVYLCASSSDRGLNNSPLHFGNGTRLTVT.

The J gene is TRBJ1-5, the V gene TRBV2; 9 positions match TRBD1. This CDR3 contains 15 residues. The V segment lost 4 bases and the J segment 7 bases; nucleotides outside the gene matches: 8. Germline V gene data show CDR1 as SNHLY and CDR2 as FYNNEI. The CDR3 sequence is CASSGADRGEQPQHF. CDR3 coding DNA: TGTGCCAGCAGTGGAGCTGACAGGGGGGAACAGCCCCAGCATTTT.

This sequence joins TRBV28 and TRBJ1-4; 10 positions match TRBD1. CDR1 MDHEN and CDR2 SYDVKM come from the germline V gene. The CDR3 spans 15 residues. V gave up 6 bases and J gave up 8 bases; unmatched junction bases: 9. The chain's CDR3 is CASRRRTGGSEKLFF. CDR3 bases: TGTGCCAGCAGACGCAGGACAGGGGGTTCGGAAAAACTGTTTTTT.

V is TRBV3-1 (or the pseudogene TRBV3-2) and J is TRBJ2-7; possibly TRBD2 for D (5 bases). CDR3 length: 14 amino acids. The germline CDR1 and CDR2 sequences are LGHDT and YNNKEL (reference sequence). V gave up 4 bases and J gave up 6 bases, with 16 bases separating them. The CDR3 DNA follows: TGTGCCAGCAGCCGGTCCGGGGTAGTGGGCGAGCAGTACTTC. It yields the protein CASSRSGVVGEQYF.

The count of this clone is one. This chain uses TRBV6-6 with TRBJ1-4; TRBD1 aligns across 7 bases. The CDR3 covers 14 residues. Germline V CDR1 and CDR2: MNHNY, SVGAGI (reference sequence). The V segment lost 8 bases and the J segment 8 bases; nucleotides outside the gene matches: 11. DNA for the CDR3: TGTGCCAGCCTTGGACAGGCTGGATGGGAAAAACTGTTTTTT. Its translation is CASLGQAGWEKLFF.

The chain carries TRBV5-1 and TRBJ1-5, with D maybe TRBD1 (6 bases). The CDR3 has 12 amino acids. Trimming shortened V by 2 bases and J by 7 bases, and 7 bases separated the two germline ends. Per germline, CDR1 SGHRS and CDR2 YFSETQ. This CDR3 is CASSFTGQPQHF. The CDR3 region has the DNA TGCGCCAGCAGCTTTACAGGGCAGCCCCAGCATTTT. The variable domain in full, with the rest retrieved from reference TRBV5-1 and TRBJ1-5, is KAGVTQTPRYLIKTRGQQVTLSCSPISGHRSVSWYQQTPGQGLQFLFEYFSETQRNKGNFPGRFSGRQFSNSRSEMNVSTLELGDSALYLCASSFTGQPQHFGDGTRLSIL.

The sample holds a few counts of this clone. This chain connects TRBV2 to TRBJ2-1, with 12 bases lining up with TRBD2. V gave up 5 bases and J gave up 8 bases; unmatched junction bases: 7. The CDR3 totals 15 residues. The germline V gene encodes CDR1 SNHLY and CDR2 FYNNEI. CDR3 nucleotides: TGTGCCAGCAGTCGCCCTAGCGGGGGGGCACATGAGCAGTTCTTC. This gives the protein CASSRPSGGAHEQFF.

This chain links TRBV19 with TRBJ1-1; no clear D. The CDR3 loop spans 16 amino acids. CDR1 and CDR2 (germline): LNHDA, SQIVND (reference sequence). Trimming shortened V by 5 bases and J by 3 bases, and 19 bases separated the two germline ends. The CDR3 DNA reads TGTGCCAGTAGTGACGAAGTGGAGAGAGAGGACACTGAAGCTTTCTTT. The encoded protein is CASSDEVEREDTEAFF.

V and J are TRBV6-1 and TRBJ2-7, with D tentatively TRBD1 (5 bases). The V gene's germline CDR1 is MNHNS and CDR2 SASEGT. Trimming pared 2 bases from V and 2 bases from J, leaving 13 bases between. The CDR3 totals 15 residues. The CDR3 is CASSEQAGIPYEQYF. CDR3 coding DNA: TGTGCCAGCAGTGAACAAGCAGGGATTCCCTACGAGCAGTACTTC.

This chain uses TRBV9 with TRBJ2-7; 7 bases are a match to TRBD2. The CDR3 covers 14 residues. With V trimmed by 4 bases and J by 5 bases, 9 bases remained unmatched. Germline V gene data show CDR1 as SGDLS and CDR2 as YYNGEE. CDR3 protein: CASSPSGGDHEQYF. CDR3 DNA: TGTGCCAGCAGCCCCTCGGGGGGAGACCACGAGCAGTACTTC.

This chain joins TRBV4-1 and TRBJ2-1; maybe TRBD2 (7 bases). Looked up from germline, CDR1 is MGHRA and CDR2 is YSYEKL. The V end was cut by 3 bases, the J end by 5 bases, with 14 bases between. The CDR3 runs to 15 residues. CDR3: CASSHRGGLNNEQFF. CDR3 bases: TGCGCCAGCAGCCATCGCGGGGGCCTTAACAATGAGCAGTTCTTC.

The V call is TRBV6-1, the J call TRBJ1-1, with a tentative D call TRBD1 (5 bases). This CDR3 spans 16 amino acids. V lost 2 bases and J 0 bases, leaving 13 bases between the germline ends. CDR1 is MNHNS, CDR2 SASEGT, per germline. The CDR3 coding sequence is TGTGCCAGCAGTGAAATGGGCAGGGTGGTGAACACTGAAGCTTTCTTT. Amino acids: CASSEMGRVVNTEAFF.

This sequence joins TRBV6-5 and TRBJ1-1, with 8 bases that match TRBD1. With 6 bases clipped from V and 12 bases from J, the junction kept 9 bases outside the gene matches. Germline loops: CDR1 MNHEY, CDR2 SVGAGI. The CDR3 is 12 residues long. The CDR3 nucleotides read TGTGCCAGCAGGGGGAATGACAGGGGAACTTTCTTT. Translation: CASRGNDRGTFF.

In its sample, this clone was seen a few times. The chain joins TRBV4-2 to TRBJ2-7; maybe TRBD1 (5 bases). Germline values: CDR1 LGHNA, CDR2 YNFKEQ. This CDR3 is 18 amino acids long. V gave up 7 bases and J gave up 2 bases, with 27 bases separating them. This chain's CDR3 is CASNFTRDRPPRTYEQYV. The CDR3 DNA reads TGTGCCAGCAACTTTACCAGGGATAGGCCTCCCAGGACCTACGAGCAGTACGTC.

The V call is TRBV6-4, the J call TRBJ2-2; D might be TRBD2 (5 bases). Germline assignment: CDR1 MRHNA and CDR2 SNTAGT. V was trimmed by 5 bases and J by 7 bases, leaving 17 bases between them. The CDR3 is 15 residues long. This CDR3 reads CASSPQELGNGELFF. The CDR3 bases are TGTGCCAGCAGTCCACAAGAACTAGGGAACGGGGAGCTGTTTTTT.